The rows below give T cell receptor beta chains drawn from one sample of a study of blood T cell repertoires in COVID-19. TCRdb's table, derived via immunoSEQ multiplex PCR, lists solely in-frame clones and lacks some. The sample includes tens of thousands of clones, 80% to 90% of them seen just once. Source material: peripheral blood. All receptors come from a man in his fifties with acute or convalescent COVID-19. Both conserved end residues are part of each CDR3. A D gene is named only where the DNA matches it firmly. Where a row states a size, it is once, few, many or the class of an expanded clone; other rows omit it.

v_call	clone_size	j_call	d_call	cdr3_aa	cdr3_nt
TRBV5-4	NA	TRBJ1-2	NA	CASSLWGLRHYGYTF	TGTGCCAGCAGCTTGTGGGGCTTACGGCACTATGGCTACACCTTC
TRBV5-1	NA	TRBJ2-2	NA	CASSLGYGELFF	TGCGCCAGCAGCTTGGGTTACGGGGAGCTGTTTTTT
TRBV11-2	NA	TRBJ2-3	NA	CASTLDGGPTDTQYF	TGTGCCAGCACCCTCGACGGGGGGCCGACAGATACGCAGTATTTT
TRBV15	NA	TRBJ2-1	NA	CATSRKGTGRYEQFF	TGTGCCACCAGCAGAAAAGGCACAGGGCGGTATGAGCAGTTCTTC
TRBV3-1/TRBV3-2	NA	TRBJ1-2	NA	CASGDGQSEGYTF	TGTGCCAGCGGCGATGGACAGTCTGAGGGCTACACCTTC
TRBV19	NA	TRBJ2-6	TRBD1	CASSLTGVGANVLTF	TGTGCCAGTAGCCTAACAGGGGTAGGGGCCAACGTCCTGACTTTC
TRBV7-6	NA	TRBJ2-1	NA	CASSGGAGDSYNEQFF	TGTGCCAGCAGCGGGGGGGCGGGAGACTCCTACAATGAGCAGTTCTTC
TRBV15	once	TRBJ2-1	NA	CATSRQSRQTPDEQFF	TGTGCCACCAGCAGACAATCACGACAAACACCCGATGAGCAGTTCTTC
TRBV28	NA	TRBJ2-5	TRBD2	CASLGRGRRETQYF	TGTGCCAGCCTCGGGCGGGGGAGAAGAGAGACCCAGTACTTC
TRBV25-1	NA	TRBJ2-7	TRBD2	CASRPAGTSGSHEQYF	TGTGCCAGCAGGCCCGCGGGGACTAGCGGGAGTCATGAGCAGTACTTC
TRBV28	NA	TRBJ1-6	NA	CASSPAAGAVDSPLHF	TGTGCCAGCAGTCCCGCCGCGGGGGCGGTGGATTCACCCCTCCACTTT
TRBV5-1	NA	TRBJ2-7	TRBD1	CASSLDVGQIYEQYF	TGCGCCAGCAGCTTGGACGTGGGACAGATATACGAGCAGTACTTC
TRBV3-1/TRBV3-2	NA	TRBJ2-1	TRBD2	CASSRAGEGANEQFF	TGTGCCAGCAGCCGAGCGGGAGAAGGTGCGAATGAGCAGTTCTTC
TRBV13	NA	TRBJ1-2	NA	CASSLRVGTKDGYTF	TGTGCCAGCAGCCTAAGAGTCGGGACAAAAGATGGCTACACCTTC
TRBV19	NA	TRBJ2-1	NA	CASSIEATSYNEQFF	TGTGCCAGTAGTATAGAGGCCACCTCCTACAATGAGCAGTTCTTC
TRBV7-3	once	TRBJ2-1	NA	CASSHGAYNEQFF	TGTGCCAGCAGCCATGGAGCGTACAATGAGCAGTTCTTC
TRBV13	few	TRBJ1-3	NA	CASSRQPSGNTIYF	TGTGCCAGCAGCCGACAGCCCTCTGGAAACACCATATATTTT
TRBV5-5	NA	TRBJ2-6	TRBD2	CASGGISGANVLTF	TGTGCAAGCGGGGGGATCTCTGGGGCCAACGTCCTGACTTTC
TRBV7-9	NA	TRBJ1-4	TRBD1	CASREGAGNEKLFF	TGTGCCAGCAGGGAGGGGGCAGGTAATGAAAAACTGTTTTTT
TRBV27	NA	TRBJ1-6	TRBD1	CASSLSGQGKGSPLHF	TGTGCCAGCAGTTTATCTGGACAGGGGAAGGGTTCACCCCTCCACTTT
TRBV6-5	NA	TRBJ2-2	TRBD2	CATAWGAGVSGELFF	TGTGCCACCGCCTGGGGAGCGGGAGTATCCGGGGAGCTGTTTTTT
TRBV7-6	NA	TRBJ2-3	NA	CASSLGGPHRADTQYF	TGTGCCAGCAGCTTAGGGGGGCCACACCGGGCAGATACGCAGTATTTT
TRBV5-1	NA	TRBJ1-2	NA	CASSERAPNYGYTF	TGCGCCAGCAGTGAAAGAGCACCTAACTATGGCTACACCTTC
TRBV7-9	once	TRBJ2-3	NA	CASSQTVNTQYF	TGTGCCAGCAGCCAGACAGTGAATACGCAGTATTTT
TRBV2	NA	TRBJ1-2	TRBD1	CASSEQGGNYGYTF	TGTGCCAGCAGTGAACAGGGGGGAAACTATGGCTACACCTTC
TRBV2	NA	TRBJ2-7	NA	CASEGGESREQYF	TGTGCCAGCGAGGGGGGGGAATCCCGCGAGCAGTACTTC
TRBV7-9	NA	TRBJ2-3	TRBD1	CASSLTGQGEDTQYF	TGTGCCAGCAGCCTAACCGGACAGGGGGAAGATACGCAGTATTTT
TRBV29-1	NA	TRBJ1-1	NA	CSALFAKNTEAFF	TGCAGCGCCCTTTTCGCGAAGAACACTGAAGCTTTCTTT
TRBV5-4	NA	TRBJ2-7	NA	CASSLGHLLPYEQYF	TGTGCCAGCAGCTTGGGACACCTCTTACCCTACGAGCAGTACTTC
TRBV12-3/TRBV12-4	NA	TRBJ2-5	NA	CASSLYPETQYF	TGTGCCAGCAGTTTATATCCGGAGACCCAGTACTTC
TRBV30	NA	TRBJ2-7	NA	CAWNRNPGSKQYF	TGTGCCTGGAACCGGAACCCGGGGAGTAAGCAGTACTTC
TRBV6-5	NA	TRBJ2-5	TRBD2	CASRRGGQETQYF	TGTGCCAGCAGACGGGGGGGTCAAGAGACCCAGTACTTC
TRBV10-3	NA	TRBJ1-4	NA	CAISAYGGTNEKLFF	TGTGCCATCAGTGCCTACGGGGGGACTAATGAAAAACTGTTTTTT
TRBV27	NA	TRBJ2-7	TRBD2	CASSRTGGPGYEQYF	TGTGCCAGCAGTCGTACGGGAGGGCCGGGTTACGAGCAGTACTTC
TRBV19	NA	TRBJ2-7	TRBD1	CGEPGQGWEQYF	TGTGGGGAACCGGGACAGGGGTGGGAGCAGTACTTC
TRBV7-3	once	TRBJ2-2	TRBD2	CASSSGVAGGTTGELFF	TGTGCCAGCAGCTCGGGGGTAGCGGGGGGCACCACCGGGGAGCTGTTTTTT
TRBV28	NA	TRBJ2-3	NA	CASIAPTTRDTQYF	TGTGCCAGCATAGCGCCCACCACCAGGGATACGCAGTATTTT
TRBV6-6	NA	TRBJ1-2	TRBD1	CASWGQGLSSEGYTF	TGTGCCAGCTGGGGACAGGGGTTATCCTCGGAGGGCTACACCTTC